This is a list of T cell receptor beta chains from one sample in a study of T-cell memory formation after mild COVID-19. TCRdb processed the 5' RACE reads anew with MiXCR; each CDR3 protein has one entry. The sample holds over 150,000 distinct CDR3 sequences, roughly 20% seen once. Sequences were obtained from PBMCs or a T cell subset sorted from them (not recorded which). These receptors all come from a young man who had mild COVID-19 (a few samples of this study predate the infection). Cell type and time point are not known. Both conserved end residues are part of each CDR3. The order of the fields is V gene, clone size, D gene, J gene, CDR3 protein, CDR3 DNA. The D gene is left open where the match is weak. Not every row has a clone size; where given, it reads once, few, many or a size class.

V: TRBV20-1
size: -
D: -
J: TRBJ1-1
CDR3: CSAITGNTEAFF
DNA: TGCAGTGCCATAACGGGGAACACTGAAGCTTTCTTT

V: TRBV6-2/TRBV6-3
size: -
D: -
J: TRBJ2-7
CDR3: CASGMGYEQYF
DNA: TGTGCCAGCGGGATGGGCTACGAGCAGTACTTC

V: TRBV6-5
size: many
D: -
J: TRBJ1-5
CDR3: CASSYAEGQPQHF
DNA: TGTGCCAGCAGTTACGCGGAGGGTCAGCCCCAGCATTTT

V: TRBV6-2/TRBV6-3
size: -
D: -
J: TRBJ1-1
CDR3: CASSDPGSEAFF
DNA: TGTGCCAGCAGTGACCCAGGGTCCGAAGCTTTCTTT

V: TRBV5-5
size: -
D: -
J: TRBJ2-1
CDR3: CASSFGGDSRNEQFF
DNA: TGTGCCAGCAGCTTTGGCGGCGATTCGAGGAATGAGCAGTTCTTC

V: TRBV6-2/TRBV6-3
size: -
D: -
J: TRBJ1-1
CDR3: CASSAWTGVYTEAFF
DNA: TGTGCCAGCAGTGCCTGGACGGGGGTGTACACTGAAGCTTTCTTT

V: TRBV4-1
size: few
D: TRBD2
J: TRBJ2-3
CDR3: CASSQGSGGPISADTQYF
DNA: TGCGCCAGCAGCCAAGGTAGCGGGGGGCCTATTAGCGCAGATACGCAGTATTTT

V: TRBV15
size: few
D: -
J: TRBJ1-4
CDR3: CATSREGRQGGKLFF
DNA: TGTGCCACCAGCAGAGAGGGGAGGCAGGGAGGAAAACTGTTTTTT

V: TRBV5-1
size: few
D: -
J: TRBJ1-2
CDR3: CASSRDSQSHYGYTF
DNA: TGCGCCAGCAGCCGCGACAGCCAGTCCCACTATGGCTACACCTTC

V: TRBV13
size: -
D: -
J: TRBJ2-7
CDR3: CASSERRDTWRSYEQYF
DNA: TGTGCCAGCAGCGAGAGGAGGGACACGTGGCGCTCCTACGAGCAGTACTTC

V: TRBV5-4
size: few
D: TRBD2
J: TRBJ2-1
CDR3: CASARGTSDEQFF
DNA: TGTGCCAGCGCTCGCGGGACTAGCGATGAGCAGTTCTTC

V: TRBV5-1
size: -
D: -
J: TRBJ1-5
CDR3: CASSPSGDQPQHF
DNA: TGCGCCAGCAGCCCCTCCGGAGATCAGCCCCAGCATTTT

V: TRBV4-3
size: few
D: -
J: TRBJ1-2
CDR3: CASSQDFLGNYGYTF
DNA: TGCGCCAGCAGCCAAGATTTCCTGGGCAACTATGGCTACACCTTC

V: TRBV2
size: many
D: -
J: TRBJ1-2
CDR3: CATQGGGYYGYTF
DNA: TGTGCCACCCAAGGTGGGGGCTACTATGGCTACACCTTC

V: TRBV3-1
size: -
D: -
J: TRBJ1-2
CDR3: CASSQATGLGYTF
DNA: TGTGCCAGCAGCCAAGCTACAGGGCTTGGCTACACCTTC

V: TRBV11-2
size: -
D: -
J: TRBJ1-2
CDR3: CASSLGRGRELYGYTF
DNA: TGTGCCAGCAGCTTAGGAAGGGGCAGGGAGTTGTATGGCTACACCTTC

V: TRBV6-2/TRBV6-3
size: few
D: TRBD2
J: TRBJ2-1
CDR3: CASSPRSGGHRFEQFF
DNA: TGTGCCAGCAGTCCTCGAAGCGGGGGCCATCGATTTGAGCAGTTCTTC